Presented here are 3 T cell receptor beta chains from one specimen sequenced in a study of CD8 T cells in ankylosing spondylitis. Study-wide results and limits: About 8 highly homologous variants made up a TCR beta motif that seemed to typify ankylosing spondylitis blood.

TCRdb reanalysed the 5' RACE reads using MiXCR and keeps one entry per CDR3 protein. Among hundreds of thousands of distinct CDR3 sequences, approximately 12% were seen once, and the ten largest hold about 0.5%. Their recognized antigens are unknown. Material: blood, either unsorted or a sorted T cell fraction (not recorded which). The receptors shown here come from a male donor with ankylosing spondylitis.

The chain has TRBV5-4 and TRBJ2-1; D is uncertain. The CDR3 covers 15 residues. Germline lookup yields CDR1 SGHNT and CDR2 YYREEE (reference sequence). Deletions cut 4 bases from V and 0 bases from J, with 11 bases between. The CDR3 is CASSRQTSSYNEQFF. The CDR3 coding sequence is TGTGCCAGCAGCCGCCAGACGAGCTCCTACAATGAGCAGTTCTTC.

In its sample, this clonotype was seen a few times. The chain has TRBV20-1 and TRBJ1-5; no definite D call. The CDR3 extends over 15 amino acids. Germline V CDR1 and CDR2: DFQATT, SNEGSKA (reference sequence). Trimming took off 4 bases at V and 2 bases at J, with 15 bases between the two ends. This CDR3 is CSATKNDGGNQPQHF. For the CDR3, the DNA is TGCAGTGCTACCAAAAACGACGGGGGCAATCAGCCCCAGCATTTT.

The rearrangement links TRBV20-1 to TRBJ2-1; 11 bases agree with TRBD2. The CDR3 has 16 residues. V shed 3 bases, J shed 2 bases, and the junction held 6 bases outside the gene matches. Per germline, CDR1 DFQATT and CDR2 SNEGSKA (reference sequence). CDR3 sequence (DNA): TGCAGTGCTAGCTCCTTGACTAGCGGGACCTACAATGAGCAGTTCTTC. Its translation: CSASSLTSGTYNEQFF.